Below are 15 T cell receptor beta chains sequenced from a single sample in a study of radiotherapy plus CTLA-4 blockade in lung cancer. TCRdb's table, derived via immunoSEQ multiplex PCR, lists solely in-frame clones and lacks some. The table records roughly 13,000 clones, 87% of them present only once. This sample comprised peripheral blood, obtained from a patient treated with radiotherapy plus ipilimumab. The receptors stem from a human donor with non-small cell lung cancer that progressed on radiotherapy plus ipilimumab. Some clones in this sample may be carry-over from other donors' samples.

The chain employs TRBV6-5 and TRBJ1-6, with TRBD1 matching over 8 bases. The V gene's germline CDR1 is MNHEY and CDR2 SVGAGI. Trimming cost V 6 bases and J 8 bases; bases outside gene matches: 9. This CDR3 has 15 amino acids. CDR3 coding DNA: TGTGCCAGCAGACAACCGACAGGGGACGATTCACCCCTCCACTTT. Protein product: CASRQPTGDDSPLHF.

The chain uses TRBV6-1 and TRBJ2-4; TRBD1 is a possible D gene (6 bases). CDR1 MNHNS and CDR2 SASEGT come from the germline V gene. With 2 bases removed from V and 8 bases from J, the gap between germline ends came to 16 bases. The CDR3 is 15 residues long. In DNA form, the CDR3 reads TGTGCCAGCAGTGAATCATCAGGGGCGGTGGACATTCAGTACTTC. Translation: CASSESSGAVDIQYF.

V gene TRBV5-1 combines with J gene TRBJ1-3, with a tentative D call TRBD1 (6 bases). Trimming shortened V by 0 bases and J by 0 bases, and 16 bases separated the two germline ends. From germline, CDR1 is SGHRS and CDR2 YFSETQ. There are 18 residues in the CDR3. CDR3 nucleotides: TGCGCCAGCAGCTTGGATCCAACAGGGTTCAGCTCTGGAAACACCATATATTTT. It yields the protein CASSLDPTGFSSGNTIYF.

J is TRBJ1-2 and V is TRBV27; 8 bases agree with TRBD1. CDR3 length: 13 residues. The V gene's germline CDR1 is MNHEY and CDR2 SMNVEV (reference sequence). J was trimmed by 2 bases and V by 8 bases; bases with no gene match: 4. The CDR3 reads CASGRQGNYGYTF. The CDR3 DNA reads TGTGCCAGCGGTCGACAGGGGAACTATGGCTACACCTTC.

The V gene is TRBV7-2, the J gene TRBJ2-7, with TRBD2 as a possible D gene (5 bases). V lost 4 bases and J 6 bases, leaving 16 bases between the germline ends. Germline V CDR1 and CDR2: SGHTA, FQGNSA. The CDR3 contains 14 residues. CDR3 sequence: CASSYSGVFGEQYF. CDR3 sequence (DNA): TGTGCCAGCAGCTACAGCGGAGTCTTTGGCGAGCAGTACTTC.

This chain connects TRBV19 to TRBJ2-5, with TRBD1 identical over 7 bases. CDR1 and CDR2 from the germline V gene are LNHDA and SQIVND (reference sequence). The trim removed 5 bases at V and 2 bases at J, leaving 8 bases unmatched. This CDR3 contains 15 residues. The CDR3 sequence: CASSPGTVPQETQYF. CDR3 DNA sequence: TGTGCCAGTAGTCCCGGGACAGTGCCACAAGAGACCCAGTACTTC.

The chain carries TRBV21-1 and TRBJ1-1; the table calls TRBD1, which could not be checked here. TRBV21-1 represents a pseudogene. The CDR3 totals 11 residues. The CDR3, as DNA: TGTGCCAGCAGGACAGGGTATGAAGCTTTCTTT. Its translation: CASRTGYEAFF.

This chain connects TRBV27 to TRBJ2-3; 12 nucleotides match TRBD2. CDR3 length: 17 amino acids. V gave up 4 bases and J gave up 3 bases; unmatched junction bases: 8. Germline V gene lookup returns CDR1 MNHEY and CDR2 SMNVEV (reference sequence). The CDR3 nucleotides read TGTGCCAGCAGTTCACACCTCCTAGCGGGGGGGACAGATACGCAGTATTTT. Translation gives CASSSHLLAGGTDTQYF.

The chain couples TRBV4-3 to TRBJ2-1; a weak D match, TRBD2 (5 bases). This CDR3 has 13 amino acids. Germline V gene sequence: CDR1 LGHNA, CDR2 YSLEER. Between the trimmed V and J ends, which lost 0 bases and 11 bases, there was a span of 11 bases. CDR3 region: CASSQDFGDQQFF. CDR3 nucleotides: TGCGCCAGCAGCCAAGATTTCGGGGATCAGCAGTTCTTC.

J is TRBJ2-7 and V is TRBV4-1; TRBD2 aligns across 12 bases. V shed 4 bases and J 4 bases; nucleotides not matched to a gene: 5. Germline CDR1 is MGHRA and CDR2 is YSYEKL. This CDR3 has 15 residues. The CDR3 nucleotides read TGCGCCAGCAGCCGCGGACTAGCGGGACAATACGAGCAGTACTTC. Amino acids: CASSRGLAGQYEQYF.

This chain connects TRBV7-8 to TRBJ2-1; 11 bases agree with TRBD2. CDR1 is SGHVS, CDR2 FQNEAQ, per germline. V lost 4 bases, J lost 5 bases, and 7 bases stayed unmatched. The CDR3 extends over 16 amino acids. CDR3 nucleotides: TGTGCCAGCAGCTCCTATAGCGGGAGGGGGAACAATGAGCAGTTCTTC. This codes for CASSSYSGRGNNEQFF. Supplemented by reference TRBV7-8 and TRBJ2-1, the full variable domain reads GAGVSQSPRYKVAKRGQDVALRCDPISGHVSLFWYQQALGQGPEFLTYFQNEAQLDKSGLPSDRFFAERPEGSVSTLKIQRTQQEDSAVYLCASSSYSGRGNNEQFFGPGTRLTVL.

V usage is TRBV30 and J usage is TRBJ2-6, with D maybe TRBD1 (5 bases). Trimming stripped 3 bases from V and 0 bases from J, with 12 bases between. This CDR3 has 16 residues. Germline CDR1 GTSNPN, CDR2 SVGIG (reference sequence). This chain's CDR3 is CAWSRTSVSGANVLTF. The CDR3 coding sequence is TGTGCCTGGAGCCGGACATCCGTCTCTGGGGCCAACGTCCTGACTTTC.

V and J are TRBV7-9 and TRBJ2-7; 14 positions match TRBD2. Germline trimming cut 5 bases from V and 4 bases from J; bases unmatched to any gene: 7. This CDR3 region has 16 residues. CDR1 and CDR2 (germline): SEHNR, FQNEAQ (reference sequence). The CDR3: CASSEPGTSGSYEQYF. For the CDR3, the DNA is TGTGCCAGCAGCGAACCCGGGACTAGCGGGAGTTACGAGCAGTACTTC. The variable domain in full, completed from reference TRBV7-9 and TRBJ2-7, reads DTGVSQNPRHKITKRGQNVTFRCDPISEHNRLYWYRQTLGQGPEFLTYFQNEAQLEKSRLLSDRFSAERPKGSFSTLEIQRTEQGDSAMYLCASSEPGTSGSYEQYFGPGTRLTVT.

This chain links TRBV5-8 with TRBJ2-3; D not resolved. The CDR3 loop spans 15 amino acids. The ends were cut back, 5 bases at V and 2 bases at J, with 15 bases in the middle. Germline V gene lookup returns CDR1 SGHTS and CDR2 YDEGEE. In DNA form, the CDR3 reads TGTGCCAGCAGAATCACTGATTCCTTCACAGATACGCAGTATTTT. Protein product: CASRITDSFTDTQYF.

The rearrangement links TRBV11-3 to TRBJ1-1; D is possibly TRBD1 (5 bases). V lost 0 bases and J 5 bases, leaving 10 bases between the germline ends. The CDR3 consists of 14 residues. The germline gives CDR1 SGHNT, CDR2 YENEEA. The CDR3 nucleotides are TGTGCCAGCAGCTTAGACAGGGAGGGGACTGAAGCTTTCTTT. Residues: CASSLDREGTEAFF.